This TCR beta chain was profiled in a study of T cells in Graves' hyperthyroidism and ophthalmopathy. The source material, RNA transcripts, was used to amplify TCR beta CDR3 regions. An initial round of RT-PCR targeting the TCR CDR3 relied on the HTBI primer set. TCRdb called the multiplex PCR reads again in MiXCR, with one record for every CDR3 protein. In the table there are about 700,000 distinct CDR3 sequences, around 15% of which are singletons. Diagnosing involved the use of clinical symptoms, serum thyroxine and TRAb, thyroid ultrasound and orbital computed tomography. The CDR3 runs 15 residues. V was clipped by 6 bases and J by 7 bases; unmatched bases: 11. CDR1 is LNHNV and CDR2 is YYDKDF in the germline V gene (reference sequence). This clonotype was counted only a few times.

The sample comprised blood. The sequence derives from a woman aged 18 to 35 with Graves' hyperthyroidism. This sequence joins TRBV15 and TRBJ2-1; TRBD2 matches 8 bases. CDR3 coding DNA: TGTGCCACCAGACCCGGTAATAGCGGGAAGAATGAGCAGTTCTTC. Translated, it gives CATRPGNSGKNEQFF.